The T cell receptor beta chain described here comes from a study of blood T cell repertoires in COVID-19. Trimming left V 4 bases short and J 0 bases short, with 16 bases between. The germline gives CDR1 SEHNR, CDR2 FQNEAQ (reference sequence). This CDR3 has 17 amino acids. Authors' data handling: Researchers report that nucleated cell counts were estimated from reference gene primer amplification. Sequencing was performed with immunoSEQ multiplex PCR; in TCRdb, only in-frame clones are kept and a portion is missing. V and J calls plus clone size are reproduced from that table; the DNA served to infer D and trimming. The data show 45,000 to 60,000 clones, 60% to 80% seen once.

The specimen was PBMCs or T cells enriched from blood (not recorded which). The receptor's source is a woman aged 50 to 60 with acute COVID-19. The gene calls are TRBV7-9 and TRBJ2-4; maybe TRBD1 (5 bases). The CDR3 reads CASSYAPDTLAKNIQYF. As DNA, the CDR3 is TGTGCCAGCAGCTACGCCCCGGACACCTTAGCCAAAAACATTCAGTACTTC.